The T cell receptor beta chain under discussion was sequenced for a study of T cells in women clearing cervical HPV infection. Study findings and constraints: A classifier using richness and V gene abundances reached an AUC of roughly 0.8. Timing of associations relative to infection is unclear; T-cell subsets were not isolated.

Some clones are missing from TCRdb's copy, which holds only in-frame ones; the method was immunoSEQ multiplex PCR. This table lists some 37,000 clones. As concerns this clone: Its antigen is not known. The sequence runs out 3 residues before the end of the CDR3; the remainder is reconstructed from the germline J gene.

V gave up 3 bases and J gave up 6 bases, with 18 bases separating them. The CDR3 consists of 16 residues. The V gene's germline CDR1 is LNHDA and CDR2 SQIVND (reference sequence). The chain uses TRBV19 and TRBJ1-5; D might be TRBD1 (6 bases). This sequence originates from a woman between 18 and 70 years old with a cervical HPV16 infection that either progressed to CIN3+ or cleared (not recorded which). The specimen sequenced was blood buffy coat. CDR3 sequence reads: CASSIGHTGNAQPQHF. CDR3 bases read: TGTGCCAGTAGTATCGGCCACACAGGGAACGCTCAGCCC.